Listed below are T cell receptor beta chains from one sample, sequenced in a study of T cells in Graves' hyperthyroidism and ophthalmopathy. TCRdb passed the multiplex PCR reads through MiXCR, listing each CDR3 protein once. The data contain roughly 740,000 distinct CDR3 sequences, over 15% of them singletons. Sequenced: blood. Every receptor here comes from a young man with Graves' hyperthyroidism. The CDR3 runs from the conserved cysteine through the conserved F or W. A D gene is named only where the DNA matches it firmly. Clone size, where shown, is once, few, many, or a class for clones that have expanded.

D gene | clone size | J gene | V gene | CDR3 DNA | CDR3 protein
. | few | TRBJ2-7 | TRBV29-1 | TGCAGCGCGAGGGACTTATTCTACGAGCAGTACTTC | CSARDLFYEQYF
. | . | TRBJ1-5 | TRBV7-2 | TGTGCCAGCAGCCCTAAGCTTAGTCTCCTCCGGGACAATAAAAATCAGCCCCAGCATTTT | CASSPKLSLLRDNKNQPQHF
. | few | TRBJ2-5 | TRBV4-3 | TGCGCCAGCAGCCAAGATGGGTTTCGAGAGACCCAGTACTTC | CASSQDGFRETQYF
. | many | TRBJ2-7 | TRBV28 | TGTGCCAGCAGTTCACCATTACTAGGATCTGGCCTCTACGAGCAGTACTTC | CASSSPLLGSGLYEQYF
. | few | TRBJ2-5 | TRBV6-2/TRBV6-3 | TGTGCCAGCAGTGGGATCCGAGAGGCCCAGTACTTC | CASSGIREAQYF
. | . | TRBJ2-1 | TRBV14 | TGTGCCAGCAGCCAAGGGGGCGTTGGGGTTTACAATGAGCAGTTCTTC | CASSQGGVGVYNEQFF
. | many | TRBJ1-4 | TRBV2 | TGTGCCAGCAGCTTACAGGGATACGAGGAAAAACTGTTTTTT | CASSLQGYEEKLFF
TRBD1 | many | TRBJ2-1 | TRBV20-1 | TGCAGTGCTCGGGACAGGGTCTACAATGAGCAGTTCTTC | CSARDRVYNEQFF
. | many | TRBJ1-5 | TRBV28 | TGTGCCAGCAGTTTATTAGGGCAGATCGTAAGCAATCAGCCCCAGCATTTT | CASSLLGQIVSNQPQHF
. | . | TRBJ2-7 | TRBV15 | TGTGCCACCAGCAGAGACCTGGGCCGCGAGCAGTACTTC | CATSRDLGREQYF
TRBD1 | . | TRBJ2-2 | TRBV20-1 | TGCAGTGCTAGAGATCGGACAGGGTATACCGGGGAGCTGTTTTTT | CSARDRTGYTGELFF
. | few | TRBJ1-2 | TRBV24-1 | TGTGCCACCCCCCGCGGGCAGGGGCGGAACTATGGCTACACCTTC | CATPRGQGRNYGYTF
TRBD1 | many | TRBJ2-7 | TRBV30 | TGTGCCTGGAGTGAGTCCCCAGACAGGGGGTTTGGGTACGAGCAGTACTTC | CAWSESPDRGFGYEQYF
. | . | TRBJ2-3 | TRBV7-3 | TGTGCCAGCAGCTTAACTGGGGGGCTCCCTAGCACAGATACGCAGTATTTT | CASSLTGGLPSTDTQYF
. | . | TRBJ2-1 | TRBV12-3/TRBV12-4 | TGTGCCAGCCAACCCTTCTCCGGGCCCTACAATGAGCAGTTCTTC | CASQPFSGPYNEQFF
TRBD1 | many | TRBJ2-1 | TRBV28 | TGTGCCAGCAGCTTACAAATTTTCGGACAGGGACCCGGCAATGAGCAGTTCTTC | CASSLQIFGQGPGNEQFF
. | few | TRBJ1-5 | TRBV20-1 | TGCAGTGCCTCAGACAGGCCGAATCAGCCCCAGCATTTT | CSASDRPNQPQHF
. | . | TRBJ1-1 | TRBV6-5 | TGTGCCAGCAGTTACGGAGGGAGCACTGAAGCTTTCTTT | CASSYGGSTEAFF